This TCR beta chain is from a study of T cell clonality in common variable immunodeficiency. General study results and limits: Fewer deletions and N-nucleotide insertions were reportedly seen in common variable immunodeficiency TCR beta sequences.

Libraries were prepared by immunoSEQ multiplex PCR; TCRdb keeps only in-frame clonotypes and omits some of them. Singletons are absent from the sample, which has around 33,000 clones. About this clone itself: The antigen remains unidentified. The read terminates 3 residues before the CDR3 end, so the remaining end is supplied by the germline J gene.

V lost 5 bases and J lost 5; bases outside the gene matches: 3. Germline loops: CDR1 PRHDT, CDR2 FYEKMQ (reference sequence). This CDR3 comprises 14 residues. The sequence derives from a human donor with common variable immunodeficiency. V usage is TRBV13 and J usage is TRBJ2-3; TRBD2 matches 11 bases. The sample was peripheral blood mononuclear cells. The part of the CDR3 DNA that was read is TGTGCCAGCAGCGCCGGACTAGCGGGAGATACG. The encoded protein is CASSAGLAGDT. The whole CDR3 protein reads CASSAGLAGDTQYF. Complete variable domain (other parts from reference TRBV13 and TRBJ2-3): AAGVIQSPRHLIKEKRETATLKCYPIPRHDTVYWYQQGPGQDPQFLISFYEKMQSDKGSIPDRFSAQQFSDYHSELNMSSLELGDSALYFCASSAGLAGDTQYFGPGTRLTVL.